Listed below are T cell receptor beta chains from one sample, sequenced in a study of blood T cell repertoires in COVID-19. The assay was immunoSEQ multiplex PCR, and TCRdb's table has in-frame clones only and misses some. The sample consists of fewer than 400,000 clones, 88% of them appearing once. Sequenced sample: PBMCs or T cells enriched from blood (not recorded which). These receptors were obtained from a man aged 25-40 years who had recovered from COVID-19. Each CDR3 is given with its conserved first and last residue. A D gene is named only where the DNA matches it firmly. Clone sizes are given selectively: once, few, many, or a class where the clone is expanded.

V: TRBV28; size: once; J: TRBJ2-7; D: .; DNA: TGTGCCAGCAGTTTCGGGACACTATCCTACGAGCAGTACTTC; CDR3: CASSFGTLSYEQYF
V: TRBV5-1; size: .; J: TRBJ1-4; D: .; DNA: TGCGCCAGCAGCTCGGGCAGTGGACAAGAGAAACTGTTTTTT; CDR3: CASSSGSGQEKLFF
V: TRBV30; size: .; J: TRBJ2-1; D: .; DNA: TGTGCCTGGATTCCACAGGGTTATGAGCAGTTCTTC; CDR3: CAWIPQGYEQFF
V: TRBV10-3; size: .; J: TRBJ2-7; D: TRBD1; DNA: TGTGCCATCAGTGGGACAGGGGCGCGCAACGAGCAGTACTTC; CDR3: CAISGTGARNEQYF
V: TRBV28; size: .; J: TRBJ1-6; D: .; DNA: TGTGCCAGCAGTTTCTCAGGATCCTATAATTCACCCCTCCACTTT; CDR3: CASSFSGSYNSPLHF
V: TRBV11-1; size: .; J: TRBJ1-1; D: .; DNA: TGTGCCAGCAGCCCGAGCCCAGGTGAAGCTTTCTTT; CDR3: CASSPSPGEAFF
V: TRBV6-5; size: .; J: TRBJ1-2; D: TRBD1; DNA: TGTGCCAGCAGTATACAGGGGGAGCTTAACTATGGCTACACCTTC; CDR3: CASSIQGELNYGYTF
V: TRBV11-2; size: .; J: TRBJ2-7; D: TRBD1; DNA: TGTGCCAGCAGCTTAGATACCCAGGGGGCAGTGGACGAGCAGTACTTC; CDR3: CASSLDTQGAVDEQYF
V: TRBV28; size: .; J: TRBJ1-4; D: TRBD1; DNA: TGTGCCAGCAGTACAACAGGGGCAGCAAATGAAAAACTGTTTTTT; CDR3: CASSTTGAANEKLFF
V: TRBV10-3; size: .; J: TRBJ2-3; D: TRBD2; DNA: TGTGCCATTGGGGGCGGACTAGCGGGGGGGACAGATACGCAGTATTTT; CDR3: CAIGGGLAGGTDTQYF
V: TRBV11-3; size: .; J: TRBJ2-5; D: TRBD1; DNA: TGTGCCAGCAGCGAAACAGGGGGGCAGGAGACCCAGTACTTC; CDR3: CASSETGGQETQYF
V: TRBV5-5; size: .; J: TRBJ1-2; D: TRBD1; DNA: TGTGCCAGCACCGGCGACAGGGGGCTCTATGGCTACACCTTC; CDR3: CASTGDRGLYGYTF
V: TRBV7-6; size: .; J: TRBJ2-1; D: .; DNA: TGTGCCAGCAGTCCTGACCTTGGGGGGGAGCAGTTCTTC; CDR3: CASSPDLGGEQFF
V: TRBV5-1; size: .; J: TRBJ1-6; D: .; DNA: TGCGCCAGCAGCTTGGAGGCTGGGGGCCGAAAAACTAATTCACCCCTCCACTTT; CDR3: CASSLEAGGRKTNSPLHF
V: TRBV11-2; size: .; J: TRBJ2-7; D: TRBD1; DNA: TGTGCCAGCAGGATGGGACAGGGGGCCGCCGAGCAGTACTTC; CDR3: CASRMGQGAAEQYF
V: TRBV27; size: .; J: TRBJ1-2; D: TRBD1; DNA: TGTGCCAGCAGCGGGGACAGGGACTATGGCTACACCTTC; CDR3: CASSGDRDYGYTF
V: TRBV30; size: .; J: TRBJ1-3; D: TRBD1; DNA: TGTGCCTGGACCCGGGACAGGGGAAACACCATATATTTT; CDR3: CAWTRDRGNTIYF
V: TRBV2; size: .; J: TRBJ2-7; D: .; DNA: TGTGCCAGCAGTGAAGCTGGCGGCCACCGGGGATACGAGCAGTACTTC; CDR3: CASSEAGGHRGYEQYF
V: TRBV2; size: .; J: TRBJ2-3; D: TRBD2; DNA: TGTGCCAGCCCCCGGACTAGCGGGGCGTCAGATACGCAGTATTTT; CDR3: CASPRTSGASDTQYF
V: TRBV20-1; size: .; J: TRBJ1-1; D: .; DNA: TGCAGTGCTAGTTTCGCGAGAGCTTTCTTT; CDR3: CSASFARAFF
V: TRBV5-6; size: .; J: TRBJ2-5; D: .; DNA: TGTGCCAGCAGCTTGCGCCGGGACGGCAGGGGACAAGAGACCCAGTACTTC; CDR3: CASSLRRDGRGQETQYF
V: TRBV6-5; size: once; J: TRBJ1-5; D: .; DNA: TGTGCCAGCAGAATACAATCAGGGGTCAATCAGCCCCAGCATTTT; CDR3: CASRIQSGVNQPQHF
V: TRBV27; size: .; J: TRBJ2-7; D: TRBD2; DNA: TGTGCCAGCAGTTTACTCACCGGGACTAGCGGATACTACGAGCAGTACTTC; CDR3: CASSLLTGTSGYYEQYF
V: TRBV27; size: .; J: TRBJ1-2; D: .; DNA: TGTGCCAGCGGGGCATCCCTTAACTATGGCTACACCTTC; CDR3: CASGASLNYGYTF
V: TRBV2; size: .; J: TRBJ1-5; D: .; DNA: TGTGCCAGCAGCGCTACAGGGAGCAATCAGCCCCAGCATTTT; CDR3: CASSATGSNQPQHF
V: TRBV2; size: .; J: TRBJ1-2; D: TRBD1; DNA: TGTGCCAGCAGAGGGGACAGTGCGGATGGCTACACCTTC; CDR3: CASRGDSADGYTF
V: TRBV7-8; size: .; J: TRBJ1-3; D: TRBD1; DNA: TGTGCCAGCAGCTTAGAAAGACAGGGAGTTAACACCATATATTTT; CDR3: CASSLERQGVNTIYF
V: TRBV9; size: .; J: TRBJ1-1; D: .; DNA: TGTGCCAGCAGCTACTCAGGGGTGGGGGAAGCTTTCTTT; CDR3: CASSYSGVGEAFF
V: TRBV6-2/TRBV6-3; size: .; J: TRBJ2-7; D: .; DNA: TGTGCCAGCAGTTACTCGACGGGTCCCTACGAGCAGTACTTC; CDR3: CASSYSTGPYEQYF
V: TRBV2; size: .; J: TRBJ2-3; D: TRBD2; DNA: TGTGCCAGCAGTGTCAGAGGCGGGGGGGAAGATACGCAGTATTTT; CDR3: CASSVRGGGEDTQYF
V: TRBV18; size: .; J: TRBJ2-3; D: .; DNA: TGTGCCAGCTCACCGCTAGCGTCGACAGATACGCAGTATTTT; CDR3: CASSPLASTDTQYF
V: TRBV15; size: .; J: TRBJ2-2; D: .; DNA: TGTGCCACCAGCAGACAAACAGGGATCGGGGAGCTGTTTTTT; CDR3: CATSRQTGIGELFF
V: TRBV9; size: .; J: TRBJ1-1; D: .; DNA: TGTGCCAGCAGCGTCTCCCCGAACACTGAAGCTTTCTTT; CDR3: CASSVSPNTEAFF
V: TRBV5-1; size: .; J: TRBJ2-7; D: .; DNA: TGCGCCAGCGCCGAGAGTAGCGAGCAGTACTTC; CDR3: CASAESSEQYF
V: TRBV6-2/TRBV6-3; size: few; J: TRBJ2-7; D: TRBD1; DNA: TGTGCCAGCAGTTACTCGACTTACAGGGGGGACCGTTACGAGCAGTACTTC; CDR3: CASSYSTYRGDRYEQYF
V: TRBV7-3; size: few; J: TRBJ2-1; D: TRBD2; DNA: TGTGCCAGCAGCTTACCCTCAGGGACTAGCGGGGGGCCCACCTCCTACAATGAGCAGTTCTTC; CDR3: CASSLPSGTSGGPTSYNEQFF
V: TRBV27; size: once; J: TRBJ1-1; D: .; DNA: TGTGCCAGCAGTTCCTGGGGCAGGGTGAACACTGAAGCTTTCTTT; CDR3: CASSSWGRVNTEAFF
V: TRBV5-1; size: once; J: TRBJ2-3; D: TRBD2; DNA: TGCGCCAGCAGCTTAGGACTAGCGGGCACAGATACGCAGTATTTT; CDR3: CASSLGLAGTDTQYF